What follows are 21 T cell receptor beta chains derived from one specimen sequenced in a study of cytomegalovirus exposure and HLA in healthy donors. Researchers ran the PCR with 60 Vbeta and 13 Jbeta primers. Only in-frame clones appear in the TCRdb table, and some are missing; sequencing was by immunoSEQ multiplex PCR. The sample contains about 130,000 clones, approximately 79% of which appear only once. What was sequenced was PBMCs. The receptors were gathered from a man between 18 and 29 years old in good health and CMV-seropositive.

The gene calls are TRBV29-1 and TRBJ1-2; 8 nucleotides match TRBD1. J lost 6 bases, V lost 3 bases, and 6 bases had no gene match. Germline V gives CDR1 SQVTM, CDR2 ANQGSEA. There are 13 residues in the CDR3. The CDR3 DNA follows: TGCAGCGTTGATAGGACAGGGATACATGGCTACACCTTC. Translating it yields CSVDRTGIHGYTF.

The V gene is TRBV19, the J gene TRBJ1-3; 8 bases match TRBD1. Losses at the gene ends were 7 bases for V and 2 bases for J; bases not matched to a gene: 16. Germline loops: CDR1 LNHDA, CDR2 SQIVND (reference sequence). This CDR3 has 18 amino acids. CDR3 in amino acids: CASKGWDRDRYAGNTIYF. The CDR3 region has the DNA TGTGCCAGTAAGGGATGGGATAGGGACAGGTACGCTGGAAACACCATATATTTT.

A few counts support this clone. In nucleotides, the CDR3 is TGCGCCAGCAGCTTTTCAGGGCTCAATCAGCCCCAGCATTTT. It translates to CASSFSGLNQPQHF. The chain carries TRBV5-1 and TRBJ1-5; a possible D gene is TRBD1 (5 bases). CDR1 and CDR2 from the germline V gene are SGHRS and YFSETQ. V gave up 2 bases and J gave up 3 bases, with 9 bases separating them. This CDR3 contains 14 residues.

The V and J genes are TRBV29-1 and TRBJ2-7; the D is unclear. V was cut by 2 bases and J by 4 bases, with 6 bases left in between. The CDR3 is 11 amino acids. Germline V lookup: CDR1 SQVTM, CDR2 ANQGSEA. Here the CDR3 reads CSVETQYEQYF. The CDR3 nucleotides are TGCAGCGTTGAAACCCAGTACGAGCAGTACTTC.

The genes are TRBV10-3 and TRBJ2-7; D possibly corresponds to TRBD1 (7 bases). Trimming removed 8 bases at V and 3 bases at J, with 14 bases between. This CDR3 has 13 amino acids. The germline CDR1 and CDR2 sequences are ENHRY and SYGVKD. The CDR3 reads CAIGLQGGYEQYF. CDR3 sequence (DNA): TGTGCCATCGGACTTCAGGGGGGCTACGAGCAGTACTTC.

This sequence joins TRBV27 and TRBJ2-7; 14 bases line up with TRBD2. CDR1 and CDR2 (germline): MNHEY, SMNVEV (reference sequence). With 6 bases clipped from V and 3 bases from J, the junction kept 13 bases outside the gene matches. The CDR3 has 18 amino acids. The CDR3: CASSRTGTSGSWVYEQYF. The CDR3 DNA follows: TGTGCCAGCAGCCGAACCGGGACTAGCGGGAGTTGGGTCTACGAGCAGTACTTC.

V is TRBV29-1 and J is TRBJ1-5; 10 bases are a match to TRBD1. Trimming cost V 7 bases and J 3 bases; bases outside gene matches: 3. The CDR3 covers 13 residues. Germline loops: CDR1 SQVTM, CDR2 ANQGSEA. The CDR3 sequence: CSGGTGANQPQHF. CDR3 nucleotide sequence: TGCAGCGGGGGGACAGGGGCCAATCAGCCCCAGCATTTT.

V usage is TRBV15 and J usage is TRBJ2-3; 9 nucleotides agree with TRBD2. Germline V gene sequence: CDR1 LNHNV, CDR2 YYDKDF (reference sequence). V dropped 0 bases and J dropped 3; count of bases not matched to a gene: 4. The CDR3 is made up of 16 amino acids. CDR3 residues: CATSRDALAGTDTQYF. CDR3 coding DNA: TGTGCCACCAGCAGAGATGCCCTAGCGGGGACAGATACGCAGTATTTT.

The chain recombines TRBV4-1 with TRBJ1-2; 7 bases align to TRBD1. V lost 1 base to trimming and J lost 8 bases; unmatched junction nucleotides: 16. CDR3 size: 17 residues. The germline CDR1 and CDR2 sequences are MGHRA and YSYEKL. The CDR3 reads CASSQGEDNRGGGGYTF. Here the CDR3 DNA reads TGCGCCAGCAGCCAAGGAGAAGATAACAGGGGAGGTGGGGGCTACACCTTC.

V and J are TRBV7-9 and TRBJ2-1, with D unclear. Germline lookup yields CDR1 SEHNR and CDR2 FQNEAQ (reference sequence). Trimming cost V 5 bases and J 10 bases, with 6 bases left between them. This CDR3 is 10 amino acids long. CDR3 in amino acids: CASSLGEQFF. The CDR3 nucleotides read TGTGCCAGCAGCCTCGGGGAGCAGTTCTTC. Together with reference TRBV7-9 and TRBJ2-1, the CDR3 gives the full variable domain: DTGVSQNPRHKITKRGQNVTFRCDPISEHNRLYWYRQTLGQGPEFLTYFQNEAQLEKSRLLSDRFSAERPKGSFSTLEIQRTEQGDSAMYLCASSLGEQFFGPGTRLTVL.

This sequence joins TRBV15 and TRBJ2-5; D may be TRBD2 (6 bases). CDR1 and CDR2 (germline): LNHNV, YYDKDF (reference sequence). The CDR3 is made up of 15 amino acids. Trimming stripped 3 bases from V and 5 bases from J, with 16 bases between. This CDR3 is CATSRDQGGGETQYF. CDR3 DNA sequence: TGTGCCACCAGCAGGGACCAGGGAGGCGGGGAGACCCAGTACTTC.

This clone is deemed large. The gene calls are TRBV5-6 and TRBJ1-2, with D tentatively TRBD1 (5 bases). CDR3 size: 14 residues. The germline V gene has CDR1 SGHDT and CDR2 YYEEEE. The V end was cut by 4 bases, the J end by 0 bases, with 10 bases between. CDR3: CASSLDTSNYGYTF. The CDR3 DNA reads TGTGCCAGCAGCCTGGACACCTCTAACTATGGCTACACCTTC.

This clone was seen more than once but under ten times. This rearrangement joins TRBV9 to TRBJ1-1, with 8 bases that match TRBD1. CDR1 is SGDLS and CDR2 is YYNGEE in the germline V gene. V was pared by 3 bases and J by 5 bases, with 9 bases of the junction left unmatched. This CDR3 is 15 amino acids long. CDR3 sequence reads: CASSGDRGVWTEAFF. The CDR3 region has the DNA TGTGCCAGCAGCGGAGACAGGGGCGTATGGACTGAAGCTTTCTTT.

The genes are TRBV7-2 and TRBJ2-7; 8 bases are a match to TRBD1. The CDR3 contains 15 residues. CDR1 and CDR2 (germline): SGHTA, FQGNSA. V trimming: 5 bases; J trimming: 1 base; junction bases outside the gene matches: 7. The CDR3 nucleotides read TGTGCCAGCAGCCCAGGACAGGGCTTTTCCTACGAGCAGTACTTC. This codes for CASSPGQGFSYEQYF. The variable domain in full, completed from reference TRBV7-2 and TRBJ2-7, reads GAGVSQSPSNKVTEKGKDVELRCDPISGHTALYWYRQSLGQGLEFLIYFQGNSAPDKSGLPSDRFSAERTGGSVSTLTIQRTQQEDSAVYLCASSPGQGFSYEQYFGPGTRLTVT.

With respect to this clone: A read error may produce the germline difference seen at one junction end. CDR3 loop: CASSLSGSSYNEQFF. In DNA, the CDR3 is TGTGCTAGCAGCTTATCCGGGAGCTCCTACAATGAGCAGTTCTTC. The chain joins TRBV7-7 to TRBJ2-1; TRBD2 is a possible D gene (6 bases). The CDR3 extends over 15 amino acids. Germline V gene lookup returns CDR1 SSHAT and CDR2 FNYEAQ (reference sequence).

There are a few counts of this clone. The chain uses TRBV9 and TRBJ1-1, with D unclear. CDR3 size: 17 residues. Trimming removed 0 bases at V and 2 bases at J, with 17 bases between. Germline V gene sequence: CDR1 SGDLS, CDR2 YYNGEE. This chain's CDR3 is CASSVGGADPKNTEAFF. DNA of the CDR3: TGTGCCAGCAGCGTAGGGGGAGCCGATCCGAAAAACACTGAAGCTTTCTTT.

This clone showed up just a few times. The chain has TRBV5-6 and TRBJ2-5, with D uncertain. The DNA matches TRBJ2-7 better at its end, which makes the J call doubtful. Germline values: CDR1 SGHDT, CDR2 YYEEEE. The CDR3 has 12 residues. The CDR3 DNA sequence: TGTGCCAGCAGCTTGAATTCCTACGAGCAGTACTTC. Encoded protein: CASSLNSYEQYF.

The chain recombines TRBV6-5 with TRBJ2-1, with TRBD1 matching over 7 bases. Unmatched junction bases numbered 5, after V lost 8 bases and J lost 4 bases. The CDR3 totals 13 residues. Looked up from germline, CDR1 is MNHEY and CDR2 is SVGAGI. CDR3 sequence reads: CASCRDSYNEQFF. The CDR3 DNA follows: TGTGCCAGCTGCCGGGACAGTTACAATGAGCAGTTCTTC.

The chain is built from TRBV19 and TRBJ1-5; perhaps TRBD1 as D (5 bases). The germline V gene has CDR1 LNHDA and CDR2 SQIVND (reference sequence). The CDR3 is made up of 13 amino acids. The V end lost 8 bases, the J end lost 3 bases, and 11 bases lay between the germline ends. Written as DNA, the CDR3 is TGTGCCAGTGCTTTGACAGTCAATCAGCCCCAGCATTTT. Its translation is CASALTVNQPQHF.

This sequence joins TRBV2 and TRBJ1-5; D perhaps matches TRBD1 (6 bases). This CDR3 has 14 amino acids. Germline-derived CDR1 and CDR2 are SNHLY and FYNNEI. Trimming took off 4 bases at V and 4 bases at J, with 11 bases between the two ends. Here the CDR3 DNA reads TGTGCCAGCAGTGCCACAGGGCCTAATCAGCCCCAGCATTTT. This codes for CASSATGPNQPQHF.

A few counts support this clone. This CDR3 is CASSYIPGQVSNQPQHF. The CDR3 DNA reads TGTGCCAGCAGCTATATACCGGGACAGGTTAGCAATCAGCCCCAGCATTTT. The rearrangement joins TRBV7-2 to TRBJ1-5; 8 nucleotides line up with TRBD1. V was clipped by 4 bases and J by 0 bases; unmatched bases: 8. CDR3 length: 17 residues. The germline V gene has CDR1 SGHTA and CDR2 FQGNSA.